One sample yielded the 8 T cell receptor beta chains listed below, sequenced in a study of PD-L1 blockade in urothelial cancer. Sequencing was performed with immunoSEQ multiplex PCR; in TCRdb, only in-frame clones are kept and a portion is missing. Here the sample spans some 100,000 clones, 90% to 95% being singletons. The source was PBMCs, collected around atezolizumab (anti-PD-L1) treatment. Receptor source: a woman over 75 with urothelial cancer.

V is TRBV18 and J is TRBJ2-5, with TRBD1 identical over 12 bases. Germline V lookup: CDR1 KGHSH, CDR2 LQKENI. V lost 8 bases to trimming and J lost 4 bases; unmatched junction nucleotides: 5. The CDR3 loop spans 14 amino acids. In nucleotides, the CDR3 is TGTGCCAGCCGTCGGGACAGGGGGCCAGAGACCCAGTACTTC. Protein: CASRRDRGPETQYF.

This sequence joins TRBV27 and TRBJ2-7, with 9 bases identical to TRBD2. The V and J ends lost 5 bases and 4 bases, in that order; junction bases with no gene match: 12. CDR1 and CDR2 (germline): MNHEY, SMNVEV (reference sequence). This CDR3 region has 16 residues. The CDR3 nucleotides are TGTGCCAGCAGTATCCTAAGGGCGGGAGGGTCGTACGAGCAGTACTTC. This encodes CASSILRAGGSYEQYF.

The rearrangement joins TRBV7-2 to TRBJ1-1; 8 bases are shared with TRBD1. Trimming at V came to 2 bases and at J to 5 bases, leaving 4 bases not matched to a gene. The CDR3 runs to 14 residues. Germline V gene lookup returns CDR1 SGHTA and CDR2 FQGNSA. The CDR3 sequence is CASSLQGALTEAFF. DNA for the CDR3: TGTGCCAGCAGCTTACAGGGGGCGCTGACTGAAGCTTTCTTT. Full variable domain (outside the CDR3, taken from reference TRBV7-2 and TRBJ1-1): GAGVSQSPSNKVTEKGKDVELRCDPISGHTALYWYRQSLGQGLEFLIYFQGNSAPDKSGLPSDRFSAERTGGSVSTLTIQRTQQEDSAVYLCASSLQGALTEAFFGQGTRLTVV.

The chain uses TRBV2 and TRBJ2-6, with 7 bases lining up with TRBD1. There are 15 residues in the CDR3. Germline CDR1 and CDR2: SNHLY and FYNNEI. V lost 6 bases, J lost 2 bases, and 4 bases stayed unmatched. The DNA for the CDR3 is TGTGCCAGCAGCACTGACAGGGCTGGGGCCAACGTCCTGACTTTC. Amino acid sequence: CASSTDRAGANVLTF.

The chain recombines TRBV13 with TRBJ2-7; 7 bases agree with TRBD2. Per germline, CDR1 PRHDT and CDR2 FYEKMQ (reference sequence). V dropped 3 bases and J dropped 0; count of bases not matched to a gene: 2. CDR3 length: 14 residues. CDR3 sequence reads: CASSLGGSSYEQYF. The DNA of the CDR3 is TGTGCCAGCAGCTTGGGCGGGAGCTCCTACGAGCAGTACTTC.

This chain joins TRBV6-5 and TRBJ2-1; TRBD1 is a possible D gene (7 bases). This CDR3 is built from 15 residues. The V end was cut by 4 bases, the J end by 5 bases, with 15 bases between. Per the germline V gene, CDR1 is MNHEY and CDR2 is SVGAGI. CDR3 nucleotides: TGTGCCAGCAGTTTCAGGGGGGAACCTGACAATGAGCAGTTCTTC. Its translation is CASSFRGEPDNEQFF.

V and J are TRBV18 and TRBJ1-1; the D gene is possibly TRBD1 (5 bases). Germline CDR1 is KGHSH and CDR2 is LQKENI. The germline V and J ends were trimmed by 8 bases and 5 bases, with 18 bases remaining between them. CDR3 length: 14 amino acids. The CDR3 spells CASKRGGPGTEAFF. The CDR3 coding sequence is TGTGCCAGCAAGAGGGGAGGTCCGGGGACTGAAGCTTTCTTT.

In DNA form, the CDR3 reads TGTGCCAGCAAGGGGGGGCTGGGGGACACTGAAGCTTTCTTT. Protein: CASKGGLGDTEAFF. V and J are TRBV6-1 and TRBJ1-1; TRBD1 might be the D (6 bases). V was clipped by 7 bases and J by 3 bases, with 15 bases between them. The CDR3 has 14 residues. Germline loops: CDR1 MNHNS, CDR2 SASEGT.